This T cell receptor (beta chain) stems from a study of T cell changes during pregnancy in multiple sclerosis (dated by TCRdb to the late 2010s). A note on the overall study: The study looked at changes in the T cell repertoire across pregnancy in women with multiple sclerosis.

With regard to this clone: This clone's antigen is unknown. No base quality information exists; no much larger clone differs at one position.

Libraries were constructed by the immunoSEQ multiplex PCR assay. The table comes from immuneACCESS by way of TCRdb, which keeps in-frame sequences with V and J called. Part of the clones is missing from these tables; in studies checked, under half for an unresolved V gene and the rest for unknown reasons. The table for this sample lists almost 35,000 clones; approximately 90% of them were counted only once. Around 4.5% of the sample is in the top ten clones. The sequencing here drew on peripheral blood, taken in the second trimester of pregnancy. This TCR derives from a female donor in good health, enrolled as a control in a pregnancy study.

For the CDR3, the sequence is CARDSRDLGSDTQYF. The nucleotide sequence is TGTGCCAGAGACTCCCGGGACTTGGGATCAGATACGCAGTATTTT. The chain was built from TRBV2 and TRBJ2-3; the D gene is perhaps TRBD2, from 6 matching bases. From its cysteine to its phenylalanine, the CDR3 spans 15 amino acids. Only the CDR3 region is kept as DNA, spanning 45 bases read in frame from base 1. V gives up 9 bases and J gives up 4 bases, and the segment between their germline ends measures 20 bases. Based on the germline V gene, the CDR1 and CDR2 sequences are SNHLY and FYNNEI. Supplemented by the reference TRBV2 and TRBJ2-3 proteins around the CDR3, the complete variable domain is EPEVTQTPSHQVTQMGQEVILRCVPISNHLYFYWYRQILGQKVEFLVSFYNNEISEKSEIFDDQFSVERPDGSNFTLKIRSTKLEDSAMYFCARDSRDLGSDTQYFGPGTRLTVL.